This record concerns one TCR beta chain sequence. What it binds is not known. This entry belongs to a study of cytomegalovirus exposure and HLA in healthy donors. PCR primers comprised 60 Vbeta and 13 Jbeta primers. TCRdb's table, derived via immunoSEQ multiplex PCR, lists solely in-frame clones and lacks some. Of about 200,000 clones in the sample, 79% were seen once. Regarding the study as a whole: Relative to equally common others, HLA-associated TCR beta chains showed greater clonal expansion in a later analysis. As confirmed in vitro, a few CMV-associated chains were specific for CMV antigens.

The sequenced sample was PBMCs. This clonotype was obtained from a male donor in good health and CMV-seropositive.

CDR3 nucleotides: TGTGCCAGCAGCTCCCAGCGGGGGCTCCAAGAGACCCAGTACTTC. It translates to CASSSQRGLQETQYF. This chain connects TRBV11-1 to TRBJ2-5; 8 bases agree with TRBD2. The V and J ends lost 4 bases and 1 base, in that order; junction bases with no gene match: 5. CDR1 and CDR2 from the germline V gene are SGHAT and FQDESV (reference sequence). The CDR3 is 15 amino acids.